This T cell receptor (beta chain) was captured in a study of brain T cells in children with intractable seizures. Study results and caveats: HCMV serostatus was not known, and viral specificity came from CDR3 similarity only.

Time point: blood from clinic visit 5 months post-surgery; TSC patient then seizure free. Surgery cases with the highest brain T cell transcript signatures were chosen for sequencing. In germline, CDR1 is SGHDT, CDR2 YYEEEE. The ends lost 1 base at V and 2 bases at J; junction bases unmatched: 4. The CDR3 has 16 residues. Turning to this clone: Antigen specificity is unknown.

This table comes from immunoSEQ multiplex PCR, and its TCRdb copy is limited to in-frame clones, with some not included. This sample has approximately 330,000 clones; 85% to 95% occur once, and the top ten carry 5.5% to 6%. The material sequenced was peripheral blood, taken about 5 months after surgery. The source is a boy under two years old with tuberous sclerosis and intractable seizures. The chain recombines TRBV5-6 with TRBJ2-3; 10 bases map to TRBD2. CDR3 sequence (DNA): TGTGCCAGCAGCTTGAGGACTAGCGGATTCACAGATACGCAGTATTTT. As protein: CASSLRTSGFTDTQYF.